The next 10 T cell receptor beta chains were all read from a single sample in a study of cytomegalovirus exposure and HLA in healthy donors. PCR used 60 Vbeta primers and 13 Jbeta primers. Some clones are missing from TCRdb's copy, which holds only in-frame ones; the method was immunoSEQ multiplex PCR. The sample includes about 170,000 clones, around four fifths seen only once; the top ten take 3.1%. Source material: PBMCs. The origin of the receptors is a female donor in good health and CMV-seronegative.

The chain uses TRBV11-2 and TRBJ1-2, with a tentative D call TRBD1 (6 bases). Germline V gene data show CDR1 as SGHAT and CDR2 as FQNNGV. This CDR3 is 15 amino acids long. Deletions cut 2 bases from V and 8 bases from J, with 18 bases between. CDR3 sequence reads: CASSLTGTLVEGYTF. The CDR3 DNA sequence: TGTGCCAGCAGCTTAACAGGGACCCTGGTTGAAGGCTACACCTTC.

The CDR3 reads CASSWGQGGSNEQFF. CDR3 DNA sequence: TGTGCCAGCAGCTGGGGACAGGGGGGAAGTAATGAGCAGTTCTTC. The chain employs TRBV7-9 and TRBJ2-1; 11 positions agree with TRBD1. The ends lost 4 bases at V and 7 bases at J; junction bases unmatched: 6. This CDR3 is built from 15 residues. Germline lookup yields CDR1 SEHNR and CDR2 FQNEAQ (reference sequence).

V is TRBV13 and J is TRBJ2-3; TRBD2 aligns across 10 bases. This CDR3 has 16 amino acids. Trimming took 2 bases from V and 2 from J; bases not matched to a gene: 4. Germline V gives CDR1 PRHDT, CDR2 FYEKMQ (reference sequence). The CDR3, as DNA: TGTGCCAGCAGCTTACTTCTAGCGGGGGTCACAGATACGCAGTATTTT. Protein: CASSLLLAGVTDTQYF.

There are a few counts of this clone. This chain connects TRBV7-9 to TRBJ1-1, with TRBD1 matching 7 bases. Looked up from germline, CDR1 is SEHNR and CDR2 is FQNEAQ (reference sequence). V was clipped by 4 bases and J by 3 bases; unmatched bases: 8. The CDR3 extends over 15 amino acids. CDR3 sequence: CASSSNRGSDTEAFF. DNA for the CDR3: TGTGCCAGCAGCTCAAACAGGGGAAGTGACACTGAAGCTTTCTTT.

The genes are TRBV2 and TRBJ2-7; 13 bases are shared with TRBD2. J was trimmed by 2 bases and V by 6 bases; bases with no gene match: 10. The CDR3 has 17 amino acids. The V gene's germline CDR1 is SNHLY and CDR2 FYNNEI. CDR3 sequence reads: CASSKLAGGVSTYEQYF. For the CDR3, the DNA is TGTGCCAGCAGCAAACTAGCGGGGGGGGTCAGCACCTACGAGCAGTACTTC.

The chain links TRBV27 to TRBJ2-5, with 8 nucleotides matching TRBD1. The DNA end is a closer match to TRBJ2-7, so the J assignment may be wrong. Germline CDR1 is MNHEY and CDR2 is SMNVEV (reference sequence). This CDR3 has 14 residues. CDR3 region: CASSLGDRGYEQYF. CDR3 in DNA: TGTGCCAGCAGTTTAGGAGACAGGGGTTACGAGCAGTACTTC.

This clone was recorded once. The chain links TRBV28 to TRBJ2-3, with D possibly being TRBD1 (5 bases). This CDR3 contains 14 residues. The V and J ends lost 3 bases and 4 bases respectively, with 11 bases between them. CDR1 MDHEN and CDR2 SYDVKM come from the germline V gene. DNA of the CDR3: TGTGCCAGCAGTTTCAGCAGGGTTGCAGATACGCAGTATTTT. Translation: CASSFSRVADTQYF.

The CDR3 DNA sequence: TGTGCCACCAGCAGAGGCTTGGCGGTAGGCCAAGAGACCCAGTACTTC. It specifies CATSRGLAVGQETQYF. The J gene is TRBJ2-5, the V gene TRBV15; D uncertain. The V end lost 1 base, the J end lost 1 base, and 13 bases lay between the germline ends. CDR3 size: 16 residues. The germline CDR1 and CDR2 sequences are LNHNV and YYDKDF (reference sequence).

This clone is a singleton in its sample. V usage is TRBV2 and J usage is TRBJ2-3, with TRBD2 identical over 11 bases. The germline V gene encodes CDR1 SNHLY and CDR2 FYNNEI. V shed 4 bases, J shed 1 base, and the junction held 7 bases outside the gene matches. This CDR3 has 17 amino acids. The CDR3 coding sequence is TGTGCCAGCAGTGGACTAGCGGGACAACCGGGCACAGATACGCAGTATTTT. It translates to CASSGLAGQPGTDTQYF.

This chain uses TRBV4-3 with TRBJ2-1; D uncertain. The germline CDR1 and CDR2 sequences are LGHNA and YSLEER. V was trimmed by 3 bases and J by 6 bases, leaving 12 bases between them. The CDR3 is 14 amino acids. The CDR3 is CASSHGFRSNEQFF. For the CDR3, the DNA is TGCGCCAGCAGCCACGGGTTCCGAAGCAATGAGCAGTTCTTC.